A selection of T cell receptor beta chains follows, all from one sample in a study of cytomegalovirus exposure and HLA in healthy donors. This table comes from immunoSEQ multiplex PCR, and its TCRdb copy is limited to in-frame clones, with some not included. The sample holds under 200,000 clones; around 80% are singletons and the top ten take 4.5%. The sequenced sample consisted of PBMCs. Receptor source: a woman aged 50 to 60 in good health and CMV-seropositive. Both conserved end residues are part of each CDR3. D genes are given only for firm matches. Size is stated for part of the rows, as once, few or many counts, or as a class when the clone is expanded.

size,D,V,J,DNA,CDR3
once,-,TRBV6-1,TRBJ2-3,TGTGCCAGCAGCCCCAGGAGGGATACGCAGTATTTT,CASSPRRDTQYF
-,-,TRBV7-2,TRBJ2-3,TGTGCCAGCAGCTCCCCTAGCATAGATACGCAGTATTTT,CASSSPSIDTQYF
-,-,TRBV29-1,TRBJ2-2,TGCAGCGGGTTGCCGGGGACAAAACACCGGGGAGCTGTTTTT,CSGLPGTKHRGAVF
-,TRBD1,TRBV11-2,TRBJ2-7,TGTGCCAGCAGTCCCGGGACAGCGCAAACCTACGAGCAGTACTTC,CASSPGTAQTYEQYF
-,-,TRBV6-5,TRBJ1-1,TGTGCCAGCAGTCGAGGCAGGGGAGTAAGGACTGAAGCTTTCTTT,CASSRGRGVRTEAFF
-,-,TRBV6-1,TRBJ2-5,TGTGCCAGCGCAACTAGTGGGGAGACCCAGTACTTC,CASATSGETQYF
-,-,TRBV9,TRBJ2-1,TGTGCCAGCAGCGCCCGGGACTTCAGCTCCTACAATGAGCAGTTCTTC,CASSARDFSSYNEQFF
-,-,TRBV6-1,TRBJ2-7,TGTGCCAGCAGCCGGGACACCCTCTCCTACGAGCAGTACTTC,CASSRDTLSYEQYF
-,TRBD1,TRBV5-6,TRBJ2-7,TGTGCCAGCAGCTTGCCAGGGGGCCGTTACGAGCAGTACTTC,CASSLPGGRYEQYF
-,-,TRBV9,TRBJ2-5,TGTGCCAGCAGTGTTCGTGAGGGAGGGGGAGGAGAGACCCAGTACTTC,CASSVREGGGGETQYF
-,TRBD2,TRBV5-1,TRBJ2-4,TGCGCCAGCAGAAGCGGGAGGGGGGGGGACATTCAGTACTTC,CASRSGRGGDIQYF
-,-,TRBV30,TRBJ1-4,TGTGCCTGGAGTTGGAGGGGCGGAGGAAAACTGTTTTTT,CAWSWRGGGKLFF
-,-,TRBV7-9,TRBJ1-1,TGTGCCAGCAGCTCTACCGGGGCTTTCTTT,CASSSTGAFF
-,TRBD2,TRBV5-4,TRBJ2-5,TGTGCCAGCAGCCTCGTCAGCGGGGGACTGGGGGAGACCCAGTACTTC,CASSLVSGGLGETQYF
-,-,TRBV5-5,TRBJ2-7,TGTGCCAGCAGCTTGTCACCGGGGGTTTCCTACGAGCAGTACTTC,CASSLSPGVSYEQYF
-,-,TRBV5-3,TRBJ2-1,TGTGCCAGAAGCTTGCGCGGGTACAATGAGCAGTTCTTC,CARSLRGYNEQFF
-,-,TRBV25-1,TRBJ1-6,TGTGCCAGCAGGGGAACAGGGAAATCACCCCTCCACTTT,CASRGTGKSPLHF
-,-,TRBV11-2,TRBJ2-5,TGTGCCAGCAGCTTAAGGCCAGGGCAAGAGACCCAGTACTTC,CASSLRPGQETQYF
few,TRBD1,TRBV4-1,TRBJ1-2,TGCGCCAGCAGCGACCGGGACAGGGGGTTGTATGGCTACACCTTC,CASSDRDRGLYGYTF
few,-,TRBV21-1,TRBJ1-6,TGTGCCCGCCGGGCCCTCCACTTT,CARRALHF
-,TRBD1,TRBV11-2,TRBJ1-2,TGTGCCAGCAGCTCTTACCGGGACAGGGACATGTATGGCTACACCTTC,CASSSYRDRDMYGYTF
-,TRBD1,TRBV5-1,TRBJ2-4,TGCGCCAGCAGCTTGAGACAGGGGAAAAACATTCAGTACTTC,CASSLRQGKNIQYF
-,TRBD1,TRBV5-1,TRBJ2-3,TGCGCCAGCAGCTGGACAGGGGAAGATACGCAGTATTTT,CASSWTGEDTQYF
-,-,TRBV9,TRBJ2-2,TGTGCCAGCAGCGTACGGTCTGGGGAGCTGTTTTTT,CASSVRSGELFF
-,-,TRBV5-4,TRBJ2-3,TGTGCCAGCAGCTTACAAAATACGCAGTATTTT,CASSLQNTQYF
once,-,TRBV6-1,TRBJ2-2,TGTGCCAGCAGTGAACCCTTCCAACCCCGGGGAGCCGGGGAGCTGTTTTTT,CASSEPFQPRGAGELFF
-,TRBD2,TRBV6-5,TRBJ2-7,TGTGCCAGCAGTTACGGGAGACTAGCGGCCTACGAGCAGTACTTC,CASSYGRLAAYEQYF
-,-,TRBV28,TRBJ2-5,TGTGCCAGCAGCCGGGCAGGGGCAACTGAGACCCAGTACTTC,CASSRAGATETQYF
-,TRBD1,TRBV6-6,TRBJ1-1,TGTGCCAGCAGTTACTCGACAGGGGGGGTAGCTTTCTTT,CASSYSTGGVAFF
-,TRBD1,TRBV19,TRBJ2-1,TGTGCCAGTAGTATCGACAGGGGGCAGTACAATGAGCAGTTCTTC,CASSIDRGQYNEQFF
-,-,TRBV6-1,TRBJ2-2,TGTGCCAGCAGACAGGACAGGAACACCGGGGAGCTGTTTTTT,CASRQDRNTGELFF
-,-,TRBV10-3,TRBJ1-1,TGTGCCATCAGTGAGTCATCACCACTTTTCTTGAGCACTAAGTACACTGAAGCTTTCTTT,CAISESSPLFLSTKYTEAFF
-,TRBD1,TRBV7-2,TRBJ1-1,TGTGCCAGCAGCTTAGACCTTGGACAGGGCGAGGGGGACACTGAAGCTTTCTTT,CASSLDLGQGEGDTEAFF